Given below is one TCR beta chain in context. With ipilimumab providing CTLA-4 blockade, focal radiation was administered to patients who had chemo-refractory metastatic non-small-cell lung cancer. Germline lookup yields CDR1 SNHLY and CDR2 FYNNEI. This CDR3 contains 14 residues. Trimming cost V 5 bases and J 5 bases; bases outside gene matches: 4. Sequencing was performed with immunoSEQ multiplex PCR; in TCRdb, only in-frame clones are kept and a portion is missing. The table shows some 30,000 clones, with approximately 81% occurring only once. This record comes from a study of radiotherapy plus CTLA-4 blockade in lung cancer.

This specimen was peripheral blood, taken from a patient treated with radiotherapy plus ipilimumab. V usage is TRBV2 and J usage is TRBJ1-4, with 8 bases that match TRBD1. This TCR was sampled from a human donor with non-small cell lung cancer that progressed on radiotherapy plus ipilimumab. The CDR3 DNA sequence: TGTGCCAGCAGTCGGACAGGGCAGAATGAAAAACTGTTTTTT. Translation: CASSRTGQNEKLFF.